These 20 T cell receptor beta chains came from one sample sequenced in a study of T cell responses to AZD1222 COVID-19 vaccine. Assay used: immunoSEQ multiplex PCR; TCRdb lists only in-frame clones, some missing. The sample has 140,000 to 150,000 clones, approximately 94% seen once. Sample: peripheral blood, taken on day 0 of AZD1222 vaccination. These TCRs come from an adult in good health.

The CDR3 sequence: CASSHWTGGNSPLHF. In nucleotides, the CDR3 is TGTGCCAGCAGCCACTGGACAGGGGGTAATTCACCCCTCCACTTT. V usage is TRBV11-3 and J usage is TRBJ1-6, with 10 bases lining up with TRBD1. CDR1 is SGHNT and CDR2 is YENEEA in the germline V gene. Losses at the gene ends were 5 bases for V and 6 bases for J; bases not matched to a gene: 4. The CDR3 is 15 amino acids.

V is TRBV7-3 and J is TRBJ1-6; TRBD1 aligns across 10 bases. The CDR3 runs 15 residues. V trimming: 2 bases; J trimming: 9 bases; junction bases outside the gene matches: 4. CDR1 and CDR2 (germline): SGHTA, FQGTGA. CDR3 sequence: CASSLGQGVVSPLHF. The CDR3 nucleotides are TGTGCCAGCAGCTTAGGACAGGGGGTTGTTTCACCCCTCCACTTT.

The V gene is TRBV6-4, the J gene TRBJ2-1, with 10 positions matching TRBD2. Germline V gene data show CDR1 as MRHNA and CDR2 as SNTAGT. J was trimmed by 5 bases and V by 6 bases; bases with no gene match: 4. The CDR3 length is 14 residues. CDR3 bases: TGTGCCAGCAGCGAGCGGGGGGGCCACAATGAGCAGTTCTTC. It is translated as CASSERGGHNEQFF.

The rearrangement joins TRBV18 to TRBJ1-5; 7 nucleotides align to TRBD1. From germline, CDR1 is KGHSH and CDR2 LQKENI. J lost 7 bases, V lost 6 bases, and 9 bases had no gene match. This CDR3 has 14 residues. The CDR3 protein is CASSPDRQIQPQHF. The CDR3 bases are TGTGCCAGCTCTCCGGACAGGCAAATACAGCCCCAGCATTTT.

This clone appeared once. The gene calls are TRBV5-6 and TRBJ1-1, with D possibly being TRBD1 (6 bases). V was shortened by 2 bases and J by 4 bases, with 9 bases between the two germline ends. CDR3 size: 13 residues. Germline CDR1 and CDR2: SGHDT and YYEEEE. The CDR3 protein is CASSLEGGTEAFF. For the CDR3, the DNA is TGTGCCAGCAGCTTAGAAGGGGGCACTGAAGCTTTCTTT.

CDR3 nucleotide sequence: TGTGCCAGCAGCCCCCGGGACGGGGGGCTCCCTACCTTC. Amino acid sequence: CASSPRDGGLPTF. This rearrangement joins TRBV12-3 or TRBV12-4 to TRBJ1-2; a weak D match, TRBD1 (6 bases). Trimming took 6 bases from V and 14 from J, leaving 22 bases between them. This CDR3 contains 13 residues.

This clone was recorded only once. The rearrangement joins TRBV19 to TRBJ1-2; maybe TRBD1 (5 bases). Trimming removed 6 bases at V and 3 bases at J, with 11 bases between. This CDR3 contains 13 residues. Germline V lookup: CDR1 LNHDA, CDR2 SQIVND (reference sequence). CDR3 sequence (DNA): TGTGCCAGTAGCTGGGGGGGGGACTATGGCTACACCTTC. It translates to CASSWGGDYGYTF. Looking up the rest from reference TRBV19 and TRBJ1-2 gives the full variable domain: DGGITQSPKYLFRKEGQNVTLSCEQNLNHDAMYWYRQDPGQGLRLIYYSQIVNDFQKGDIAEGYSVSREKKESFPLTVTSAQKNPTAFYLCASSWGGDYGYTFGSGTRLTVV.

This rearrangement joins TRBV4-2 to TRBJ1-1; D unclear. CDR1 and CDR2 (germline): LGHNA, YNFKEQ. V was pared by 1 base and J by 4 bases, with 10 bases between. The CDR3 consists of 14 residues. CDR3 amino acids: CASSQVRQSTEAFF. As DNA, the CDR3 is TGTGCCAGCAGCCAAGTTCGGCAGAGCACTGAAGCTTTCTTT.

The chain is built from TRBV9 and TRBJ2-3; a possible D gene is TRBD2 (6 bases). The CDR3 loop spans 14 amino acids. The germline gives CDR1 SGDLS, CDR2 YYNGEE. V lost 4 bases, J lost 2 bases, and 11 bases lay in between. This chain's CDR3 is CASSTAGFTDTQYF. CDR3 DNA: TGTGCCAGCAGCACCGCGGGGTTCACAGATACGCAGTATTTT.

The chain recombines TRBV19 with TRBJ1-2; D possibly corresponds to TRBD1 (6 bases). Germline V gene lookup returns CDR1 LNHDA and CDR2 SQIVND (reference sequence). The CDR3 totals 16 residues. Between the trimmed V and J ends, which lost 4 bases and 6 bases, there was a span of 21 bases. The CDR3 DNA reads as TGTGCCAGTAGTACACAGGGCCTGGTGGCCGGGGATGGCTACACCTTC. It is translated as CASSTQGLVAGDGYTF.

This chain links TRBV6-1 with TRBJ1-1; maybe TRBD1 (6 bases). The ends were cut back, 2 bases at V and 7 bases at J, with 8 bases in the middle. Per germline, CDR1 MNHNS and CDR2 SASEGT. The CDR3 has 12 amino acids. Here the CDR3 DNA reads TGTGCCAGCAGTGAAAGGGGGGGTGAAGCTTTCTTT. Translated: CASSERGGEAFF.

The chain combines TRBV7-2 with TRBJ1-1; 9 bases fit TRBD1. Germline loops: CDR1 SGHTA, CDR2 FQGNSA. V lost 0 bases, J lost 4 bases, and 9 bases stayed unmatched. The length of the CDR3 is 17 residues. The CDR3 sequence: CASSLAFIGQGSTEAFF. The CDR3 nucleotides are TGTGCCAGCAGCTTAGCGTTTATCGGACAGGGGAGCACTGAAGCTTTCTTT.

This rearrangement joins TRBV11-2 to TRBJ1-6; unclear D gene. V gave up 0 bases and J gave up 6 bases, with 9 bases separating them. The length of the CDR3 is 15 residues. Germline lookup yields CDR1 SGHAT and CDR2 FQNNGV. CDR3 sequence: CASSLEPRTNSPLHF. In DNA form, the CDR3 reads TGTGCCAGCAGCTTAGAGCCGCGTACTAATTCACCCCTCCACTTT.

The genes are TRBV28 and TRBJ1-5; 9 bases match TRBD1. Germline CDR1 reads MDHEN; CDR2 reads SYDVKM. With 6 bases clipped from V and 4 bases from J, the junction kept 4 bases outside the gene matches. There are 14 residues in the CDR3. The CDR3 protein is CASSPGTGNQPQHF. In DNA form, the CDR3 reads TGTGCCAGCAGCCCGGGGACAGGGAATCAGCCCCAGCATTTT.

This clone was detected only a few times. The chain combines TRBV7-9 with TRBJ1-5; D perhaps matches TRBD1 (5 bases). Germline V gene lookup returns CDR1 SEHNR and CDR2 FQNEAQ (reference sequence). The CDR3 is made up of 13 amino acids. The V end lost 7 bases, the J end lost 6 bases, and 13 bases lay between the germline ends. This CDR3 is CASTNGGGQPQHF. Here the CDR3 DNA reads TGTGCCAGCACCAATGGGGGAGGTCAGCCCCAGCATTTT.

This clone turned up a few times. The CDR3 loop is CASSLSMNYNEQFF. CDR3 in DNA: TGTGCCAGCAGCTTAAGCATGAACTACAATGAGCAGTTCTTC. The chain carries TRBV11-3 and TRBJ2-1; no clear D. CDR3 length equals 14 residues. Germline values: CDR1 SGHNT, CDR2 YENEEA. The V end was cut by 2 bases, the J end by 3 bases, with 8 bases between.

The rearrangement joins TRBV4-2 to TRBJ1-5; D might be TRBD1 (5 bases). The CDR3 spans 15 residues. V shed 0 bases and J shed 3 bases, with 9 bases lying between them. The germline CDR1 and CDR2 sequences are LGHNA and YNFKEQ. CDR3 amino acids: CASSQDGADNQPQHF. The CDR3 nucleotides read TGTGCCAGCAGCCAAGATGGGGCAGACAATCAGCCCCAGCATTTT.

This clone has just one count. The gene calls are TRBV28 and TRBJ2-1; 9 nucleotides agree with TRBD1. The trim removed 6 bases at V and 10 bases at J, leaving 13 bases unmatched. The CDR3 is 15 residues long. Looked up from germline, CDR1 is MDHEN and CDR2 is SYDVKM. The CDR3 is CASRDTGGIVREQFF. CDR3 DNA sequence: TGTGCCAGCAGGGATACAGGGGGCATCGTGCGGGAGCAGTTCTTC.

The chain employs TRBV4-1 and TRBJ2-1; D might be TRBD2 (5 bases). Trimming left V 4 bases short and J 2 bases short, with 12 bases between. CDR1 and CDR2 from the germline V gene are MGHRA and YSYEKL. CDR3 size: 15 residues. CDR3 in DNA: TGCGCCAGCAGCCCCGAAGGAGGTGCCTACAATGAGCAGTTCTTC. This gives the protein CASSPEGGAYNEQFF.

This chain uses TRBV12-3 or TRBV12-4 with TRBJ2-7; D gene ambiguous. The CDR3 spans 13 residues. Trimming took off 3 bases at V and 7 bases at J, with 13 bases between the two ends. Written as DNA, the CDR3 is TGTGCCAGCAGTTTTGAGACCCTCTGGGAGCAGTACTTC. Its protein product is CASSFETLWEQYF.